Shown below are 5 T cell receptor beta chains from a single sample sequenced in a study of immune evolution from preneoplasia to lung adenocarcinoma. The table came from immunoSEQ multiplex PCR; TCRdb's copy has only in-frame clones and leaves some out. The table includes around 41,000 clones, around 85% detected once. Input material: FFPE invasive lung adenocarcinoma tissue. Receptor source: a person aged 60 to 70 with lung adenocarcinoma.

This chain connects TRBV4-2 to TRBJ2-7; 8 nucleotides align to TRBD1. Trimming took 0 bases from V and 2 from J; bases not matched to a gene: 3. Per germline, CDR1 LGHNA and CDR2 YNFKEQ. CDR3 length: 15 residues. As DNA, the CDR3 is TGTGCCAGCAGCCAAGAGAGGACAGGGACCTACGAGCAGTACTTC. This translates into CASSQERTGTYEQYF.

This clone has only a few counts. The rearrangement joins TRBV19 to TRBJ1-5, with D maybe TRBD1 (6 bases). V lost 1 base and J lost 3, with 13 bases in between. CDR3 length: 16 residues. Germline V gives CDR1 LNHDA, CDR2 SQIVND (reference sequence). CDR3 sequence reads: CASSIGPGANNQPQHF. CDR3 DNA: TGTGCCAGTAGTATAGGCCCGGGGGCAAACAATCAGCCCCAGCATTTT.

The rearrangement uses TRBV11-3 and TRBJ2-1; 9 nucleotides align to TRBD2. The junction had 10 bases not matched to a gene; V was cut back by 5 bases and J by 5 bases. Per the germline V gene, CDR1 is SGHNT and CDR2 is YENEEA. There are 16 residues in the CDR3. The CDR3 is CASSIDSGRYNNEQFF. Written as DNA, the CDR3 is TGTGCCAGCAGCATCGACAGCGGGAGGTATAACAATGAGCAGTTCTTC.

The chain links TRBV18 to TRBJ2-2; the D is unclear. The CDR3 loop spans 14 amino acids. With 5 bases removed from V and 0 bases from J, the gap between germline ends came to 7 bases. The V gene's germline CDR1 is KGHSH and CDR2 LQKENI. The CDR3 region has the DNA TGTGCCAGCTCATCGGACCCGAACACCGGGGAGCTGTTTTTT. This translates into CASSSDPNTGELFF.

The chain joins TRBV11-2 to TRBJ2-3; tentative D call: TRBD2 (6 bases). This CDR3 region has 13 residues. The ends were cut back, 1 base at V and 4 bases at J, with 6 bases in the middle. CDR1 SGHAT and CDR2 FQNNGV come from the germline V gene. CDR3 nucleotides: TGTGCCAGCAGCTTAGCGGGAGCAGATACGCAGTATTTT. Residues: CASSLAGADTQYF.